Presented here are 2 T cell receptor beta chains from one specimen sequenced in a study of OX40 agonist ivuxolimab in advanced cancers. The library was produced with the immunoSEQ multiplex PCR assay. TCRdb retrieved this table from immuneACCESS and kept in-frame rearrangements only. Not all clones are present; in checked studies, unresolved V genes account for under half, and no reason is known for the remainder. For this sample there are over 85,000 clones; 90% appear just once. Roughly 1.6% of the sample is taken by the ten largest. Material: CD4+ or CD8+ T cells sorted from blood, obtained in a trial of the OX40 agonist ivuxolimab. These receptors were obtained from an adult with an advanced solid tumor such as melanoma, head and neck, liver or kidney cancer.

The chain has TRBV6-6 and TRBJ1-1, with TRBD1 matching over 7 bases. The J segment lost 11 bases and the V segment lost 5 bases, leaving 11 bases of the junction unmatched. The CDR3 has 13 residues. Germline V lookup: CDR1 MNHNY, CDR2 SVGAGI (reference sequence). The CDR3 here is CASSVTRGRGAFF. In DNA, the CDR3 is TGTGCCAGCAGTGTTACTAGGGGGCGAGGGGCTTTCTTT.

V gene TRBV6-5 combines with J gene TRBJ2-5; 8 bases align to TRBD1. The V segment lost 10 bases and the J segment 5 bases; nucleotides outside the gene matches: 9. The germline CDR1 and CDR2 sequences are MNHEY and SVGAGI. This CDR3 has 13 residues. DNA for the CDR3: TGTGCCATCCGTGGACAGGGAGGTGAGACCCAGTACTTC. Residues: CAIRGQGGETQYF.